This T cell receptor (beta chain) derives from a study of blood T cell repertoires in COVID-19. Only in-frame clones appear in the TCRdb table, and some are missing; sequencing was by immunoSEQ multiplex PCR. Of tens of thousands of clones in the sample, 85% to 90% are singletons; the top ten hold under 3%. There are 14 residues in the CDR3. The ends lost 6 bases at V and 5 bases at J; junction bases unmatched: 4. Per the germline V gene, CDR1 is LGHNA and CDR2 is YSLEER. Sequenced sample: peripheral blood. The chain carries TRBV4-3 and TRBJ2-2; 9 nucleotides line up with TRBD1. This TCR was sampled from a man at least 80 years old with acute or convalescent COVID-19. CDR3 protein: CASRAGTGTGELFF. The DNA for the CDR3 is TGCGCCAGCAGAGCCGGGACAGGGACCGGGGAGCTGTTTTTT.